This T cell receptor beta chain is drawn from a study of regulatory T cells in long-lasting Graves disease. Overall study findings and caveats: TCR diversity was lower in persistent than newly diagnosed Graves' disease.

CDR3 regions were amplified by Arm-PCR using iRepertoire HTBI primers to build TCR beta libraries. TCRdb reprocessed the multiplex PCR reads via MiXCR and lists one record per CDR3 protein. The sample holds about 450,000 distinct CDR3 sequences, less than 20% seen once. Note on this clonotype: Its antigen is undetermined.

Germline-derived CDR1 and CDR2 are SGHAT and FQNNGV. J gave up 3 bases and V 5 bases, and 7 bases lay outside the gene matches. The CDR3 is made up of 16 amino acids. As for time point: newly diagnosed GD, antithyroid drugs for less than 3 months. Researchers made the TCR library from RNA that was extracted from PBMCs. The same data also contributed to another study, on T cells in Graves' hyperthyroidism and ophthalmopathy. From that study: A set of HTBI primers served as the primers for a first-round RT-PCR of the TCR CDR3.

The rearrangement uses TRBV11-2 and TRBJ2-3; the match to TRBD2 covers 11 bases. This TCR derives from a woman aged 30 to 39 with Graves disease. The specimen comprised peripheral blood mononuclear cells (PBMCs), sampled at new diagnosis, from a patient treated with antithyroid drugs. CDR3 DNA: TGTGCCAGCAGCGCGGTGACTAGCGGGGTTACAGATACGCAGTATTTT. Protein: CASSAVTSGVTDTQYF.